This T cell receptor beta chain was captured by sequencing in a study of OX40 agonist ivuxolimab in advanced cancers. For the study at large: Dosing consisted of intravenous ivuxolimab at 0.01 to 10 mg/kg every 2 weeks. Aged roughly 23 to 85 with a mean of roughly 63 years, they were around 83% male. Among those treated, three patients had partial responses, one with hepatocellular carcinoma and two with cutaneous melanoma. Study-wide results and limits: Normalized expansion of T-cell clones was also low for some nonresponders.

Clones were read by immunoSEQ multiplex PCR, and TCRdb kept only the in-frame ones, dropping some. In the table there are about 78,000 clones, 84% of which are singletons. The V segment lost 1 base and the J segment 0 bases; nucleotides outside the gene matches: 3. Germline loops: CDR1 MGHRA, CDR2 YSYEKL. CDR3 length: 18 amino acids. Of note for this clone: The antigen is undetermined.

This clonotype was obtained from an adult with an advanced solid tumor such as melanoma, head and neck, liver or kidney cancer. The chain links TRBV4-1 to TRBJ2-3, with 14 bases matching TRBD2. Sequenced here: CD4+ or CD8+ T cells sorted from blood, sampled in a trial of the OX40 agonist ivuxolimab. The CDR3 sequence is CASSQGLAGGQSTDTQYF. The CDR3, as DNA: TGCGCCAGCAGCCAAGGACTAGCGGGGGGGCAAAGCACAGATACGCAGTATTTT.